Given below is one T cell receptor (beta chain) in context. These data belong to a study of blood T cell repertoires in COVID-19. The CDR3 covers 11 residues. The V gene's germline CDR1 is DFQATT and CDR2 SNEGSKA (reference sequence). V lost 5 bases, J lost 8 bases, and 10 bases lay in between. In the original workflow: Scientists estimated how many nucleated cells there were by amplifying reference gene primers. Sequencing was performed with immunoSEQ multiplex PCR; in TCRdb, only in-frame clones are kept and a portion is missing. The V and J calls and clone size come from that table; D and trimming were worked out from the DNA. The data hold about 150,000 clones, with approximately 85% observed a single time.

This chain joins TRBV20-1 and TRBJ2-1; D gene unclear. The sequencing sample was made of peripheral blood. The clonotype originates from a man aged 55 to 69 with COVID-19, enrolled during active disease. CDR3 DNA sequence: TGCAGTGCTTACTCCGCCGATGAGCAGTTCTTC. This translates into CSAYSADEQFF.